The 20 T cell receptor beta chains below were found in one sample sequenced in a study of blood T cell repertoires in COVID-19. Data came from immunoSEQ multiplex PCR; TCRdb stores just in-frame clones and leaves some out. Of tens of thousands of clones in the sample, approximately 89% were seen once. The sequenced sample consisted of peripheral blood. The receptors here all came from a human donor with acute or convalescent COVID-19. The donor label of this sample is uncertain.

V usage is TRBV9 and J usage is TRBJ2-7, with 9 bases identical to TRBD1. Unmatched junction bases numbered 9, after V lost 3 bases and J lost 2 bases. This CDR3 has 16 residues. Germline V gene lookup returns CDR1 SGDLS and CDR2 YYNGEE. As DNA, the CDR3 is TGTGCCAGCAGCGACAGAGGGACAGGGAACCCCTACGAGCAGTACTTC. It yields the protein CASSDRGTGNPYEQYF.

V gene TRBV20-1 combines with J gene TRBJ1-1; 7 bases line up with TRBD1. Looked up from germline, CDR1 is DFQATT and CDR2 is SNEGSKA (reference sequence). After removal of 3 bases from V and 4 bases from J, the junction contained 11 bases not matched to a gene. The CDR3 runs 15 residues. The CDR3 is CSASVQTGSSTEAFF. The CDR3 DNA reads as TGCAGTGCTAGTGTACAGACAGGGTCAAGCACTGAAGCTTTCTTT.

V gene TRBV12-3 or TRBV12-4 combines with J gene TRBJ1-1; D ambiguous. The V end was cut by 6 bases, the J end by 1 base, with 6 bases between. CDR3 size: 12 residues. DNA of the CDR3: TGTGCCAGCAGCACACGGAACACTGAAGCTTTCTTT. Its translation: CASSTRNTEAFF.

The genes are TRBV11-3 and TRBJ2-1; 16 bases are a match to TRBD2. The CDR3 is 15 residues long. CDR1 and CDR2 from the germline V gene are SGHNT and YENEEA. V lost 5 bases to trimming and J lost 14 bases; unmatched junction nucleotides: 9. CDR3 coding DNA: TGTGCCAGCAGCCAACCGGGACTAGCGGGGGGGTGGAAGTTCTTC. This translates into CASSQPGLAGGWKFF. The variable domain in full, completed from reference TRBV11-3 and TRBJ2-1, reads EAGVVQSPRYKIIEKKQPVAFWCNPISGHNTLYWYLQNLGQGPELLIRYENEEAVDDSQLPKDRFSAERLKGVDSTLKIQPAELGDSAVYLCASSQPGLAGGWKFFGPGTRLTVL.

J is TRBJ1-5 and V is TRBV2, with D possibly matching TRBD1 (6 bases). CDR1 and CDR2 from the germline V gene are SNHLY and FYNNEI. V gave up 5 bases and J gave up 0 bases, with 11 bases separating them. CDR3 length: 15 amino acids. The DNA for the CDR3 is TGTGCCAGCAGTCCACAGGGACATAGCAATCAGCCCCAGCATTTT. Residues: CASSPQGHSNQPQHF.

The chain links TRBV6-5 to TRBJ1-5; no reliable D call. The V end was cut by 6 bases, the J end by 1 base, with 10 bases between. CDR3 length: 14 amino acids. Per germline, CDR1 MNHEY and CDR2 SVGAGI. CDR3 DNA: TGTGCCAGCAGATCGGGGATCAGCAATCAGCCCCAGCATTTT. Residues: CASRSGISNQPQHF.

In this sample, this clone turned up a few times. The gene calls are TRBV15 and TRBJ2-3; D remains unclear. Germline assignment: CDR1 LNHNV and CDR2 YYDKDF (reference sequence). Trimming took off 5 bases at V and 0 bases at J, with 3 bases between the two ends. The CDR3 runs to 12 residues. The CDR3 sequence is CATSRSTDTQYF. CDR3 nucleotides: TGTGCCACCAGCCGGAGCACAGATACGCAGTATTTT.

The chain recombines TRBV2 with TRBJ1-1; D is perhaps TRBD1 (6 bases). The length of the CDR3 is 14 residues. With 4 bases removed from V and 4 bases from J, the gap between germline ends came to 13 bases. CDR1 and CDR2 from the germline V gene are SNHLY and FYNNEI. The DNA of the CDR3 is TGTGCCAGCAGTGGTACAGGGACGGGCACTGAAGCTTTCTTT. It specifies CASSGTGTGTEAFF.

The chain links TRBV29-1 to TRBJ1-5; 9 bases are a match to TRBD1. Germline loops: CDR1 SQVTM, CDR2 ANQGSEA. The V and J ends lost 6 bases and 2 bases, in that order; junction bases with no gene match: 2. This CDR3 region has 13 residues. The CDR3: CSVGDRGNQPQHF. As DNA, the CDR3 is TGCAGCGTGGGGGACAGGGGCAATCAGCCCCAGCATTTT.

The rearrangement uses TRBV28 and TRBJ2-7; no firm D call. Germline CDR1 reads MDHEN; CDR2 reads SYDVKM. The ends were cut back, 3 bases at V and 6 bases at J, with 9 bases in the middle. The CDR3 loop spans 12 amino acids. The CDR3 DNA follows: TGTGCCAGCAGTTTTGGGCAAAGCGAGCAGTACTTC. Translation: CASSFGQSEQYF.

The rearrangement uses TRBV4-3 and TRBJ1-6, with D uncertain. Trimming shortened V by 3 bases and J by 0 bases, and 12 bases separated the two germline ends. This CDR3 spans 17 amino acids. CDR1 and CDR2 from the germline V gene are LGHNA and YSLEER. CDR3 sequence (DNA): TGCGCCAGCAGCCAGGCCAAAAGGAGCTCCTATAATTCACCCCTCCACTTT. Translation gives CASSQAKRSSYNSPLHF.

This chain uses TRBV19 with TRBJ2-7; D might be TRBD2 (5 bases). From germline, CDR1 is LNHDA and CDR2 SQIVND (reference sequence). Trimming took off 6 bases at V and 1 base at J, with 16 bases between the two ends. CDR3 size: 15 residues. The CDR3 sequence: CASSRRDTYSYEQYF. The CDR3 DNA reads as TGTGCCAGTAGCCGCCGGGATACATATTCCTACGAGCAGTACTTC.

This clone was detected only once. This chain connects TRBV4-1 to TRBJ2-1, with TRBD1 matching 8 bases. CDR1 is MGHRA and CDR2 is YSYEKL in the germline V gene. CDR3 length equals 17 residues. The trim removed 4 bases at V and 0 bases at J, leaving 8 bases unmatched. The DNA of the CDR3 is TGCGCCAGCAGCCGCGGACAGGGACCACTCTCCTACAATGAGCAGTTCTTC. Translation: CASSRGQGPLSYNEQFF.

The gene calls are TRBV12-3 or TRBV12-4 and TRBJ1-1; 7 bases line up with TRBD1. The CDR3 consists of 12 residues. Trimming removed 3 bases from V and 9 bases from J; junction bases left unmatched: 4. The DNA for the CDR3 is TGTGCCAGCAGTTTTACAGGGGATCAAGCTTTCTTT. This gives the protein CASSFTGDQAFF.

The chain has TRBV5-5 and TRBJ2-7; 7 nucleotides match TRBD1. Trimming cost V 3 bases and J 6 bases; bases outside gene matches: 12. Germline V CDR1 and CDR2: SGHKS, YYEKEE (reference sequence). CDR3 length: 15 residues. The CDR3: CASSSLRTGLGEQYF. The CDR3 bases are TGTGCCAGCAGCTCGCTGAGGACAGGCTTGGGCGAGCAGTACTTC.

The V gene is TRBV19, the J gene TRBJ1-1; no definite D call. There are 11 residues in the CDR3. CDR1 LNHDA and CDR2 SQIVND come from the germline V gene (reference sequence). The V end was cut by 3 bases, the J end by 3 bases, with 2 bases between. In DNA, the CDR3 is TGTGCCAGTAGTATCTACACTGAAGCTTTCTTT. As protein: CASSIYTEAFF.

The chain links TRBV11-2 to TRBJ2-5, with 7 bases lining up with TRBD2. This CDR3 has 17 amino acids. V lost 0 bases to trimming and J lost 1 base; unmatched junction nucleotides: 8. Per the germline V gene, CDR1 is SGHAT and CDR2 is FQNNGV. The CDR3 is CASSLDSIAGLQETQYF. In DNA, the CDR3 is TGTGCCAGCAGCTTAGATAGCATAGCGGGCCTCCAAGAGACCCAGTACTTC.

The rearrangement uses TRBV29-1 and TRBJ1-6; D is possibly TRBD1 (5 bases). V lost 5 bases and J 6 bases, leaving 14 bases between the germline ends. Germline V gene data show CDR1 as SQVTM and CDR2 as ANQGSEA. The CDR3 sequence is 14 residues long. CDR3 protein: CSVSQGTINSPLHF. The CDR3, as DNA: TGCAGCGTTAGTCAGGGAACGATTAATTCACCCCTCCACTTT.

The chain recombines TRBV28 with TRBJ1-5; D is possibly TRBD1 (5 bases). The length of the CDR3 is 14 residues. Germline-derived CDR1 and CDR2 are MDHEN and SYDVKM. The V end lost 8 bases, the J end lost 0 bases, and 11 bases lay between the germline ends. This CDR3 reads CASGGGYSNQPQHF. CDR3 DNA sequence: TGTGCCAGCGGGGGGGGGTATAGCAATCAGCCCCAGCATTTT.

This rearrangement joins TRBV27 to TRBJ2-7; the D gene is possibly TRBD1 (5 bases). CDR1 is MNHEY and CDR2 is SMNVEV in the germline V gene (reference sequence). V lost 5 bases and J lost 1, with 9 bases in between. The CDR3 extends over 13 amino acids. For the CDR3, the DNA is TGTGCCAGCAGTCTCGCAGGGTCCTACGAGCAGTACTTC. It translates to CASSLAGSYEQYF.